These 4 T cell receptor beta chains were all obtained from the same sample, sequenced in a study of identical twins. TCRdb processed the 5' RACE reads anew with MiXCR; each CDR3 protein has one entry. The top ten hold approximately 0.29% of the sample, which has approximately 1.8 million distinct CDR3 sequences, about 31% seen once. Material: cord blood. These receptors were collected from a newborn girl in good health.

V gene TRBV28 combines with J gene TRBJ2-1; no clear D gene. With 3 bases removed from V and 4 bases from J, the gap between germline ends came to 19 bases. There are 17 residues in the CDR3. Germline V lookup: CDR1 MDHEN, CDR2 SYDVKM. CDR3 coding DNA: TGTGCCAGCAGTTTGGCCCCAACCGCCACCCCTTACAATGAGCAGTTCTTC. Translation: CASSLAPTATPYNEQFF.

The genes are TRBV11-2 and TRBJ1-6; 7 bases are shared with TRBD1. The germline V gene has CDR1 SGHAT and CDR2 FQNNGV. Trimming removed 6 bases from V and 5 bases from J; junction bases left unmatched: 4. CDR3 length: 14 amino acids. In DNA, the CDR3 is TGTGCCAGCAGTCCCCAGGGGGATAATTCACCCCTCCACTTT. It codes for CASSPQGDNSPLHF. The full variable domain, its missing parts supplied by reference TRBV11-2 and TRBJ1-6, is EAGVAQSPRYKIIEKRQSVAFWCNPISGHATLYWYQQILGQGPKLLIQFQNNGVVDDSQLPKDRFSAERLKGVDSTLKIQPAKLEDSAVYLCASSPQGDNSPLHFGNGTRLTVT.

The CDR3 bases are TGTGCCAGCAGTTTAGCGGGACAGGGAAACGAGCAGTACTTC. Its translation is CASSLAGQGNEQYF. V usage is TRBV28 and J usage is TRBJ2-5, with 9 bases aligning to TRBD1. The J call may not be correct, given that the DNA end is closer to TRBJ2-7. This CDR3 is built from 14 residues. Looked up from germline, CDR1 is MDHEN and CDR2 is SYDVKM.

This rearrangement joins TRBV7-2 to TRBJ2-7, with TRBD2 matching over 7 bases. The CDR3 is 16 residues long. V shed 1 base, J shed 2 bases, and the junction held 8 bases outside the gene matches. CDR1 is SGHTA, CDR2 FQGNSA, per germline. CDR3 bases: TGTGCCAGCAGCTTAGTTGTGGGCGGGGGAACCTACGAGCAGTACTTC. Translating gives CASSLVVGGGTYEQYF.